The 28 T cell receptor beta chains given below trace back to one sample, sequenced in a study of cytomegalovirus exposure and HLA in healthy donors. PCR was performed using 60 Vbeta and 13 Jbeta primers. This table comes from immunoSEQ multiplex PCR, and its TCRdb copy is limited to in-frame clones, with some not included. This table holds roughly 160,000 clones, 65% to 85% found once. The specimen was PBMCs. Every receptor here comes from a woman aged 30 to 39 in good health and CMV-seropositive.

This clone has a single count. This chain joins TRBV15 and TRBJ2-7; 12 nucleotides line up with TRBD1. The CDR3 contains 19 residues. V lost 3 bases, J lost 2 bases, and 14 bases stayed unmatched. The V gene's germline CDR1 is LNHNV and CDR2 YYDKDF (reference sequence). CDR3 bases: TGTGCCACCAGCAGCTGGGGACAGGGGGCGCTTGCGACGGCCTACGAGCAGTACTTC. Protein product: CATSSWGQGALATAYEQYF.

The chain recombines TRBV5-4 with TRBJ1-1, with D tentatively TRBD1 (6 bases). Trimming took 5 bases from V and 1 from J, leaving 6 bases between them. The V gene's germline CDR1 is SGHNT and CDR2 YYREEE (reference sequence). This CDR3 is built from 12 residues. DNA for the CDR3: TGTGCCAGCAGAGGGGGGAACACTGAAGCTTTCTTT. Amino acid sequence: CASRGGNTEAFF.

The chain is built from TRBV27 and TRBJ1-2, with D perhaps matching TRBD1 (6 bases). This CDR3 spans 13 amino acids. Deletions cut 0 bases from V and 4 bases from J, with 6 bases between. The germline gives CDR1 MNHEY, CDR2 SMNVEV (reference sequence). The DNA for the CDR3 is TGTGCCAGCAGTTTATCAGGGGGCTATGGCTACACCTTC. It specifies CASSLSGGYGYTF.

The V gene is TRBV18, the J gene TRBJ2-1; D is uncertain. This CDR3 comprises 14 residues. Germline lookup yields CDR1 KGHSH and CDR2 LQKENI. V lost 3 bases to trimming and J lost 3 bases, with 9 bases between them. CDR3 sequence: CASSPGQVYNEQFF. The CDR3 DNA sequence: TGTGCCAGCTCACCTGGCCAGGTCTACAATGAGCAGTTCTTC. Full variable domain (remainder filled in from reference TRBV18 and TRBJ2-1): NAGVMQNPRHLVRRRGQEARLRCSPMKGHSHVYWYRQLPEEGLKFMVYLQKENIIDESGMPKERFSAEFPKEGPSILRIQQVVRGDSAAYFCASSPGQVYNEQFFGPGTRLTVL.

This chain links TRBV5-6 with TRBJ2-6; D uncertain. Germline V lookup: CDR1 SGHDT, CDR2 YYEEEE. The V end was cut by 0 bases, the J end by 1 base, with 8 bases between. This CDR3 region has 16 residues. The CDR3, as DNA: TGTGCCAGCAGCTTGGCCGTGAGTTCTGGGGCCAACGTCCTGACTTTC. This translates into CASSLAVSSGANVLTF.

The gene calls are TRBV6-5 and TRBJ1-2; 9 bases are a match to TRBD1. Per the germline V gene, CDR1 is MNHEY and CDR2 is SVGAGI. The CDR3 totals 14 residues. J lost 4 bases, V lost 7 bases, and 7 bases had no gene match. CDR3 loop: CASTSPDRGYGYTF. As DNA, the CDR3 is TGTGCCAGCACCTCCCCGGACAGGGGCTATGGCTACACCTTC.

The chain is built from TRBV6-5 and TRBJ2-7, with D possibly TRBD1 on 5 matching bases. The CDR3 is 13 residues long. Per the germline V gene, CDR1 is MNHEY and CDR2 is SVGAGI. The V end lost 2 bases, the J end lost 7 bases, and 12 bases lay between the germline ends. The CDR3 DNA reads as TGTGCCAGCAGTTACCGATCAGGGCTAGAGCAGTACTTC. It translates to CASSYRSGLEQYF.

As for this clone: Other DNA sequences within the sample encode an identical CDR3. The rearrangement uses TRBV5-1 and TRBJ2-2; 9 bases align to TRBD1. The trim removed 0 bases at V and 3 bases at J, leaving 0 bases unmatched. Germline V gene lookup returns CDR1 SGHRS and CDR2 YFSETQ. This CDR3 region has 15 residues. The CDR3 spells CASSLGQGDTGELFF. The DNA for the CDR3 is TGCGCCAGCAGCTTGGGACAGGGGGACACCGGGGAGCTGTTTTTT.

The J gene is TRBJ1-2, the V gene TRBV5-5; the match to TRBD1 covers 8 bases. After removal of 1 base from V and 2 bases from J, the junction contained 4 bases not matched to a gene. This CDR3 contains 15 residues. Per germline, CDR1 SGHKS and CDR2 YYEKEE (reference sequence). The CDR3 protein is CASSLSHRGNYGYTF. In DNA, the CDR3 is TGTGCCAGCAGCTTGAGTCACAGGGGGAACTATGGCTACACCTTC.

The chain joins TRBV6-5 to TRBJ1-1, with a tentative D call TRBD1 (5 bases). V was cut by 3 bases and J by 7 bases, with 15 bases left in between. Germline loops: CDR1 MNHEY, CDR2 SVGAGI. The CDR3 sequence is 14 residues long. The CDR3 DNA follows: TGTGCCAGCAGTTATGGGGGGGTGAGCCTTGAAGCTTTCTTT. Its translation is CASSYGGVSLEAFF.

J is TRBJ2-3 and V is TRBV19; 9 nucleotides agree with TRBD2. V lost 5 bases to trimming and J lost 2 bases; unmatched junction nucleotides: 5. Germline V gene lookup returns CDR1 LNHDA and CDR2 SQIVND (reference sequence). The length of the CDR3 is 15 residues. The DNA of the CDR3 is TGTGCCAGTAGTCCCGAGCGGGGGGTCACAGATACGCAGTATTTT. As protein: CASSPERGVTDTQYF.

The gene calls are TRBV29-1 and TRBJ2-1, with D perhaps TRBD1 (6 bases). Trimming shortened V by 5 bases and J by 7 bases, and 15 bases separated the two germline ends. The germline gives CDR1 SQVTM, CDR2 ANQGSEA. The CDR3 has 13 residues. CDR3 nucleotide sequence: TGCAGCGTTCAGGGGAATTCTAGAAATGAGCAGTTCTTC. Translating gives CSVQGNSRNEQFF.

This chain joins TRBV7-3 and TRBJ1-1; D is possibly TRBD1 (5 bases). The CDR3 consists of 12 residues. The germline V and J ends were trimmed by 7 bases and 4 bases, with 10 bases remaining between them. Germline CDR1 reads SGHTA; CDR2 reads FQGTGA. CDR3 nucleotides: TGTGCCAGCAAGGGGTTCACCACTGAAGCTTTCTTT. Translated: CASKGFTTEAFF.

This clone was detected only once. This chain joins TRBV4-3 and TRBJ1-1, with D possibly being TRBD1 (6 bases). CDR3 length: 15 amino acids. Per germline, CDR1 LGHNA and CDR2 YSLEER. Deletions cut 3 bases from V and 3 bases from J, with 14 bases between. The CDR3 DNA follows: TGCGCCAGCAGCCAGGACAGCACATCTTACACTGAAGCTTTCTTT. Amino acids: CASSQDSTSYTEAFF.

In this sample, this clone turned up a few times. The rearrangement uses TRBV2 and TRBJ2-7; D may be TRBD1 (5 bases). Trimming left V 8 bases short and J 3 bases short, with 8 bases between. Per germline, CDR1 SNHLY and CDR2 FYNNEI. The CDR3 is 11 residues long. For the CDR3, the DNA is TGTGCCAGCGGACAATACTACGAGCAGTACTTC. This encodes CASGQYYEQYF. The full variable domain, its missing parts supplied by reference TRBV2 and TRBJ2-7, is EPEVTQTPSHQVTQMGQEVILRCVPISNHLYFYWYRQILGQKVEFLVSFYNNEISEKSEIFDDQFSVERPDGSNFTLKIRSTKLEDSAMYFCASGQYYEQYFGPGTRLTVT.

This CDR3 is CASSLNPGQGNNTDTQYF. The CDR3 DNA is TGTGCCAGCAGCTTAAACCCCGGACAGGGGAATAACACAGATACGCAGTATTTT. The chain carries TRBV7-3 and TRBJ2-3, with 9 bases matching TRBD1. The CDR3 is 18 amino acids. Germline assignment: CDR1 SGHTA and CDR2 FQGTGA. Trimming removed 1 base from V and 2 bases from J; junction bases left unmatched: 10. Using reference TRBV7-3 and TRBJ2-3 for the parts outside the CDR3, the full variable domain is GAGVSQTPSNKVTEKGKYVELRCDPISGHTALYWYRQSLGQGPEFLIYFQGTGAADDSGLPNDRFFAVRPEGSVSTLKIQRTERGDSAVYLCASSLNPGQGNNTDTQYFGPGTRLTVL.

This clone was seen only once. This chain joins TRBV29-1 and TRBJ2-7; 7 positions agree with TRBD2. V shed 4 bases, J shed 2 bases, and the junction held 2 bases outside the gene matches. CDR1 and CDR2 from the germline V gene are SQVTM and ANQGSEA. The CDR3 has 12 amino acids. CDR3 protein: CSVGDYAYEQYF. As DNA, the CDR3 is TGCAGCGTTGGGGACTACGCCTACGAGCAGTACTTC.

This clone was detected once. The V gene is TRBV19, the J gene TRBJ2-1; the D gene is possibly TRBD2 (6 bases). The CDR3 runs to 14 residues. Looked up from germline, CDR1 is LNHDA and CDR2 is SQIVND (reference sequence). The V end lost 3 bases, the J end lost 10 bases, and 16 bases lay between the germline ends. CDR3 amino acids: CASSIDRGWGEQFF. The DNA for the CDR3 is TGTGCCAGTAGTATCGACCGGGGGTGGGGGGAGCAGTTCTTC.

This clone was recorded only once. CDR3 nucleotides: TGTGCCATCAGTGAGTCAAAAGGGAGCTCTGGAAACACCATATATTTT. It codes for CAISESKGSSGNTIYF. J is TRBJ1-3 and V is TRBV10-3; no reliable D call. Germline CDR1 and CDR2: ENHRY and SYGVKD. The CDR3 spans 16 residues. V was shortened by 0 bases and J by 0 bases, with 9 bases between the two germline ends.

This clone has more than one count but fewer than ten. The chain has TRBV11-3 and TRBJ2-2, with 8 bases identical to TRBD2. Germline trimming cut 2 bases from V and 1 base from J; bases unmatched to any gene: 9. Germline values: CDR1 SGHNT, CDR2 YENEEA. CDR3 length: 18 residues. CDR3 protein: CASSLSWGSGGNTGELFF. In nucleotides, the CDR3 is TGTGCCAGCAGCTTATCCTGGGGAAGCGGGGGGAACACCGGGGAGCTGTTTTTT.

The chain links TRBV2 to TRBJ2-3; TRBD1 aligns across 8 bases. Germline CDR1 reads SNHLY; CDR2 reads FYNNEI. The CDR3 has 14 amino acids. The trim removed 6 bases at V and 5 bases at J, leaving 7 bases unmatched. CDR3: CASSYRGSIDTQYF. The CDR3, as DNA: TGTGCCAGCAGCTACAGGGGGTCAATAGATACGCAGTATTTT. Based on the CDR3 plus reference TRBV2 and TRBJ2-3, the full variable domain is EPEVTQTPSHQVTQMGQEVILRCVPISNHLYFYWYRQILGQKVEFLVSFYNNEISEKSEIFDDQFSVERPDGSNFTLKIRSTKLEDSAMYFCASSYRGSIDTQYFGPGTRLTVL.

The chain joins TRBV7-9 to TRBJ1-1, with D maybe TRBD1 (5 bases). The ends were cut back, 5 bases at V and 0 bases at J, with 16 bases in the middle. Germline V gene data show CDR1 as SEHNR and CDR2 as FQNEAQ (reference sequence). The CDR3 length is 16 residues. As DNA, the CDR3 is TGTGCCAGCAGCCCTCCGGCCCAGGGTTTGAACACTGAAGCTTTCTTT. It specifies CASSPPAQGLNTEAFF. The full variable domain, with the rest looked up from reference TRBV7-9 and TRBJ1-1, is DTGVSQNPRHKITKRGQNVTFRCDPISEHNRLYWYRQTLGQGPEFLTYFQNEAQLEKSRLLSDRFSAERPKGSFSTLEIQRTEQGDSAMYLCASSPPAQGLNTEAFFGQGTRLTVV.

V is TRBV5-1 and J is TRBJ2-5, with 9 bases matching TRBD2. J lost 5 bases, V lost 4 bases, and 18 bases had no gene match. The CDR3 has 18 amino acids. CDR1 and CDR2 from the germline V gene are SGHRS and YFSETQ. For the CDR3, the DNA is TGCGCCAGCAGCGCAGTTATAGAGCGGGGGGCGGTGGCTGAGACCCAGTACTTC. Translation: CASSAVIERGAVAETQYF.

This sequence joins TRBV6-6 and TRBJ1-5; 10 positions match TRBD1. The V gene's germline CDR1 is MNHNY and CDR2 SVGAGI (reference sequence). V lost 2 bases to trimming and J lost 7 bases; unmatched junction nucleotides: 2. The CDR3 has 14 residues. The DNA for the CDR3 is TGTGCCAGCAGTTACGGGACAGGGGTCCAGCCCCAGCATTTT. Protein sequence: CASSYGTGVQPQHF.

The rearrangement uses TRBV7-3 and TRBJ2-7; a possible D gene is TRBD2 (7 bases). Germline V gene data show CDR1 as SGHTA and CDR2 as FQGTGA. Trimming pared 1 base from V and 0 bases from J, leaving 10 bases between. There are 15 residues in the CDR3. The CDR3 protein is CASSLSGGHSYEQYF. CDR3 bases: TGTGCCAGCAGCTTAAGCGGGGGCCACTCCTACGAGCAGTACTTC.

In nucleotides, the CDR3 is TGCGCCAGCAGCCAAGATCACAGGGGCTACGAGCAGTACTTC. Protein: CASSQDHRGYEQYF. The rearrangement uses TRBV4-3 and TRBJ2-7; TRBD1 matches at 7 bases. This CDR3 comprises 14 residues. Germline assignment: CDR1 LGHNA and CDR2 YSLEER. The V segment lost 0 bases and the J segment 3 bases; nucleotides outside the gene matches: 2.

This chain connects TRBV7-9 to TRBJ1-5; D call uncertain. Germline V lookup: CDR1 SEHNR, CDR2 FQNEAQ (reference sequence). This CDR3 spans 14 amino acids. Trimming left V 5 bases short and J 3 bases short, with 11 bases between. CDR3 in DNA: TGTGCCAGCAGCCCCGATGGAGACAATCAGCCCCAGCATTTT. Its translation: CASSPDGDNQPQHF.

V and J are TRBV7-8 and TRBJ2-5; unclear D gene. The J call may be incorrect, as the DNA end agrees better with TRBJ2-7. Germline assignment: CDR1 SGHVS and CDR2 FQNEAQ. The CDR3 extends over 15 amino acids. In DNA, the CDR3 is TGTGCCAGCAGCTTCTCATCTGAGATCGCCTACGAGCAGTACTTC. Its translation is CASSFSSEIAYEQYF.